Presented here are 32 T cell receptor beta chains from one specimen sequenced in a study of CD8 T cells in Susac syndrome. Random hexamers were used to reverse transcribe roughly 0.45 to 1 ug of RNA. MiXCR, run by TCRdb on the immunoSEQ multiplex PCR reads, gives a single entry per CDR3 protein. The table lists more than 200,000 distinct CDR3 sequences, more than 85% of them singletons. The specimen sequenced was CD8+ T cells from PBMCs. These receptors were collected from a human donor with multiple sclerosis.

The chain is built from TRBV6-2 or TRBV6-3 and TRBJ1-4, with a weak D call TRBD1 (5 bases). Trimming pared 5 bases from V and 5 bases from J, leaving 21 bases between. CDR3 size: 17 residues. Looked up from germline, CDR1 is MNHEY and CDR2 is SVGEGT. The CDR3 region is CASSNDHPGTDNEKLFF. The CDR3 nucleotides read TGTGCCAGCAGTAACGACCACCCCGGGACCGACAATGAAAAACTGTTTTTT.

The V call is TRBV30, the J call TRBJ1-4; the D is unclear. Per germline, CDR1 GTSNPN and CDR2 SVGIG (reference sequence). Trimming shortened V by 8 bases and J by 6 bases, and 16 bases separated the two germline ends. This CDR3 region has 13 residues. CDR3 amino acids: CAHSGVRDEKLFF. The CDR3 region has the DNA TGTGCCCATTCCGGGGTTAGGGATGAAAAACTGTTTTTT.

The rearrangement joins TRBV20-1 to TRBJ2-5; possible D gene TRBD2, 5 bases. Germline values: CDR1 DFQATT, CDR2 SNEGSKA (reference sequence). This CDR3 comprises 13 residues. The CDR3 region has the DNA TGCAGCGCATTTAGCGAGACACAAGAGACCCAGTACTTC. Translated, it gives CSAFSETQETQYF.

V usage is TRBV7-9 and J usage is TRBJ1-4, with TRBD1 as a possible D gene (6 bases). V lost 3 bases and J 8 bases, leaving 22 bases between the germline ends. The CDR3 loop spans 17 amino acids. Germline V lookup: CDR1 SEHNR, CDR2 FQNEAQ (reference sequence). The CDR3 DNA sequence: TGTGCCAGCAGCTTTTTAGACGTAGGGGGACAACAGGAAAAACTGTTTTTT. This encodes CASSFLDVGGQQEKLFF.

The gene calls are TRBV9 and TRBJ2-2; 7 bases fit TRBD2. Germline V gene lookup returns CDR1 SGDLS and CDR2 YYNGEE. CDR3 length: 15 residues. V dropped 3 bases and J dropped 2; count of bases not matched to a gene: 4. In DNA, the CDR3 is TGTGCCAGCAGCGCCGGGGACTACAACACCGGGGAGCTGTTTTTT. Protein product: CASSAGDYNTGELFF.

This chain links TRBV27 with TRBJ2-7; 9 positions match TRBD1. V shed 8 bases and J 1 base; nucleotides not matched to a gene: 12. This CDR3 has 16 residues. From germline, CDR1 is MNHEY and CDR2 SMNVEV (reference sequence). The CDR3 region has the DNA TGTGCCAGCGGATTCCTACCGGGACAGGGTTCCTACGAGCAGTACTTC. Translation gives CASGFLPGQGSYEQYF.

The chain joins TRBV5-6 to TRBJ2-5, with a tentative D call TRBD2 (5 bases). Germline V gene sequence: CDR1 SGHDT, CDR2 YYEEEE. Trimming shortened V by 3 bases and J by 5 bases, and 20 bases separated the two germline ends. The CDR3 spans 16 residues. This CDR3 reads CASSWERDADQETQYF. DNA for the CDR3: TGTGCCAGCAGCTGGGAGAGGGATGCCGATCAGGAGACCCAGTACTTC.

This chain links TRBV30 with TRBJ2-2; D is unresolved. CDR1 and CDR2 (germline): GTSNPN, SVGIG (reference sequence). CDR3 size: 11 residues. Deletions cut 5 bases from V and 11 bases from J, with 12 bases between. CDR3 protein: CAWRQEYELFF. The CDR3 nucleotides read TGTGCCTGGCGGCAAGAGTATGAGCTGTTTTTT. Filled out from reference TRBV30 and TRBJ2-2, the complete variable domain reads SQTIHQWPATLVQPVGSPLSLECTVEGTSNPNLYWYRQAAGRGLQLLFYSVGIGQISSEVPQNLSASRPQDRQFILSSKKLLLSDSGFYLCAWRQEYELFFGEGSRLTVL.

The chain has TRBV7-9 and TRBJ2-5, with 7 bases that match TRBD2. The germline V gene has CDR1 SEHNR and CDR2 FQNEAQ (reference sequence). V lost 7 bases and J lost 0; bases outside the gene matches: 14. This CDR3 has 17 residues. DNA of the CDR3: TGTGCCAGCACCCCTGGCGGACTAGGAACTAACCAAGAGACCCAGTACTTC. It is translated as CASTPGGLGTNQETQYF.

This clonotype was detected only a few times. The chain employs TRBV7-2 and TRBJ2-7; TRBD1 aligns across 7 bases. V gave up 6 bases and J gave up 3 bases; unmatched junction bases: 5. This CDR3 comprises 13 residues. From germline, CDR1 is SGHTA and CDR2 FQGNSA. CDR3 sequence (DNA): TGTGCCAGCAGTTCTGGGACAGACTACGAGCAGTACTTC. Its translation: CASSSGTDYEQYF.

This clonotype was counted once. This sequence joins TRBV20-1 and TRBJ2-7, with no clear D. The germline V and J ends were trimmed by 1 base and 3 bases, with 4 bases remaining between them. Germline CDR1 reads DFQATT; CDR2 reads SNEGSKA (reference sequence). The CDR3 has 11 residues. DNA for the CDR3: TGCAGTGCTAGAGGGGTCTACGAGCAGTACTTC. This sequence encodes CSARGVYEQYF.

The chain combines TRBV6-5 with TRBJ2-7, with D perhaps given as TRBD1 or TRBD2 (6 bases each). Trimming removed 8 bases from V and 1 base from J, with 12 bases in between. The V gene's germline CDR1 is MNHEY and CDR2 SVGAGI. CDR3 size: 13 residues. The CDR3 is CASRGLPSYEQYF. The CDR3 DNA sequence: TGTGCCAGCCGGGGGCTCCCTTCCTACGAGCAGTACTTC.

In DNA, the CDR3 is TGTGCCAGCAGCGCCCCAGTTCGGACCGGAATTAATTCACCCCTCCACTTT. The encoded protein is CASSAPVRTGINSPLHF. The V and J genes are TRBV9 and TRBJ1-6; D is undetermined. Germline loops: CDR1 SGDLS, CDR2 YYNGEE. Trimming stripped 3 bases from V and 6 bases from J, with 19 bases between. CDR3 length: 17 amino acids.

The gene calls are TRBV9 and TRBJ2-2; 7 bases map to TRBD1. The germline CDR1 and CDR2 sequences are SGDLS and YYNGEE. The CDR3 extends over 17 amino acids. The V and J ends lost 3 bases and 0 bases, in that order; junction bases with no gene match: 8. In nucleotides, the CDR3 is TGTGCCAGCAGCGGAGGTCCGGGACAGACGAACACCGGGGAGCTGTTTTTT. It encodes CASSGGPGQTNTGELFF.

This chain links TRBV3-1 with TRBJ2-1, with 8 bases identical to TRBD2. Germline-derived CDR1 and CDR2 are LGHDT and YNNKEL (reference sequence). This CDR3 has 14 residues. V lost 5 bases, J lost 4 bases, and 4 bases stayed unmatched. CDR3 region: CASSSGGEYNEQFF. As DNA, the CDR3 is TGTGCCAGCAGCTCCGGGGGGGAGTACAATGAGCAGTTCTTC.

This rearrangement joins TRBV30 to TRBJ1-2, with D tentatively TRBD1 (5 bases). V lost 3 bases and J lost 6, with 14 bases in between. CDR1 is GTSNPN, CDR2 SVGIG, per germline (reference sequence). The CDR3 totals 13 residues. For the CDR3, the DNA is TGTGCCTGGAGGGACGACAGTATCCATGGCTACACCTTC. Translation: CAWRDDSIHGYTF.

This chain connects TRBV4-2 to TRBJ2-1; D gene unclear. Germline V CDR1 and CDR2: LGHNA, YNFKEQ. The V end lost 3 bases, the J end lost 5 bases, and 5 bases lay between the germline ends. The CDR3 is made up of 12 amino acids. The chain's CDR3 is CASSQYNNEQFF. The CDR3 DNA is TGTGCCAGCAGCCAGTATAACAATGAGCAGTTCTTC.

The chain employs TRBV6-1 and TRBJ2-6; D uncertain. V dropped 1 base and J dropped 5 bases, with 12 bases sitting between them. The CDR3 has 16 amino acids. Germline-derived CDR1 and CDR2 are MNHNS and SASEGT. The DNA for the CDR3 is TGTGCCAGCAGTGAAGATGACGGCGGCTGGGCCAACGTCCTGACTTTC. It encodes CASSEDDGGWANVLTF.

CDR3 sequence reads: CASSEEYGGTEAFF. Written as DNA, the CDR3 is TGTGCCAGCAGTGAGGAATATGGGGGCACTGAAGCTTTCTTT. The chain combines TRBV2 with TRBJ1-1, with D perhaps TRBD1 (5 bases). The germline V gene encodes CDR1 SNHLY and CDR2 FYNNEI. With 3 bases removed from V and 4 bases from J, the gap between germline ends came to 12 bases. This CDR3 region has 14 residues.

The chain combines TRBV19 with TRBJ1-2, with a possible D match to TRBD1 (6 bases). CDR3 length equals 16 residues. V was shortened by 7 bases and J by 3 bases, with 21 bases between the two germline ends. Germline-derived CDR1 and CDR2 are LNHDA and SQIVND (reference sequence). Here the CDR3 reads CASTGGRGKEDYGYTF. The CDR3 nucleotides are TGTGCCAGTACGGGGGGGCGGGGGAAAGAGGACTATGGCTACACCTTC.

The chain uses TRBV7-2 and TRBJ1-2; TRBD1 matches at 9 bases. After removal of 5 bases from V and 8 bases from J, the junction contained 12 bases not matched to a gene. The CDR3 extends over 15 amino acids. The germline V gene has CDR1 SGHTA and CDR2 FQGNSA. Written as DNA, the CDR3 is TGTGCCAGCAGCCACTGGGACAGGGTGATGAGGGGCTACACCTTC. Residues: CASSHWDRVMRGYTF. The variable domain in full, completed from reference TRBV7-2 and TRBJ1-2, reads GAGVSQSPSNKVTEKGKDVELRCDPISGHTALYWYRQSLGQGLEFLIYFQGNSAPDKSGLPSDRFSAERTGGSVSTLTIQRTQQEDSAVYLCASSHWDRVMRGYTFGSGTRLTVV.

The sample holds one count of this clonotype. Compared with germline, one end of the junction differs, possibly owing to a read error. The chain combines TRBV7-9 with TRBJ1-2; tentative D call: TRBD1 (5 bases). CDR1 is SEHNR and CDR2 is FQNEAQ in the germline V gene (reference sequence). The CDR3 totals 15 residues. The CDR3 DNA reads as TGTGCCAGCAGCATAGCTTCGATCGGGGCCGGGGGCTACACCTTC. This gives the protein CASSIASIGAGGYTF.

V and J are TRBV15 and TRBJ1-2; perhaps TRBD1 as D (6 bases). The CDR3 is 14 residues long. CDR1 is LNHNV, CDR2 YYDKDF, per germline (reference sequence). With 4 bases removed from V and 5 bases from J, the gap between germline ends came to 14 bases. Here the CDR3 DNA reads TGTGCCACCAGCACAACACGGGACACTTATGGCTACACCTTC. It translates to CATSTTRDTYGYTF.

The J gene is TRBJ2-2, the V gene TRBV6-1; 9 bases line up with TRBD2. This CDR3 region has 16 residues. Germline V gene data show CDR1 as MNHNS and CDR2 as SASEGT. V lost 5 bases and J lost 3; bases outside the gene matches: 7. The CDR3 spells CASSLLLAGYTGELFF. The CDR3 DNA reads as TGTGCCAGCAGTCTTCTTCTAGCGGGATACACCGGGGAGCTGTTTTTT.

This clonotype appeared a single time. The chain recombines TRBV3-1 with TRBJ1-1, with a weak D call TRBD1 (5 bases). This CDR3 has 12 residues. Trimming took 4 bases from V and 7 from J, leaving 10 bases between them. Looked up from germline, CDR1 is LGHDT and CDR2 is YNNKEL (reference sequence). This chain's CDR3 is CASSPKGSEAFF. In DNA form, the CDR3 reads TGTGCCAGCAGCCCGAAGGGGAGTGAAGCTTTCTTT.

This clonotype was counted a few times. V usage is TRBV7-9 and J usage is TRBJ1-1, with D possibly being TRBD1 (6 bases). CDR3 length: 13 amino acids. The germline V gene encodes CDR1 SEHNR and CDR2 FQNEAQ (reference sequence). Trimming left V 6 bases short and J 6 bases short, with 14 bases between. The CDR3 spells CASRSGAGAEAFF. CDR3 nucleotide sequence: TGTGCCAGCAGATCAGGGGCTGGGGCTGAAGCTTTCTTT.

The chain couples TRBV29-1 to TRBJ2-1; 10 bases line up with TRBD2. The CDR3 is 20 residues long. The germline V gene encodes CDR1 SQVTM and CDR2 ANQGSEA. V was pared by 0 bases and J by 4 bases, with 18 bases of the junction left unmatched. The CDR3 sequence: CSVEDWGDSRTSGQYNEQFF. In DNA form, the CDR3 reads TGCAGCGTTGAAGATTGGGGGGACAGCCGGACTAGCGGACAATACAATGAGCAGTTCTTC.

The CDR3 loop is CASSIGEFTGELFF. The CDR3, as DNA: TGTGCCAGTAGTATCGGGGAGTTTACCGGGGAGCTGTTTTTT. The chain employs TRBV19 and TRBJ2-2; D might be TRBD2 (5 bases). CDR3 size: 14 residues. From germline, CDR1 is LNHDA and CDR2 SQIVND (reference sequence). Trimming removed 3 bases at V and 5 bases at J, with 10 bases between.

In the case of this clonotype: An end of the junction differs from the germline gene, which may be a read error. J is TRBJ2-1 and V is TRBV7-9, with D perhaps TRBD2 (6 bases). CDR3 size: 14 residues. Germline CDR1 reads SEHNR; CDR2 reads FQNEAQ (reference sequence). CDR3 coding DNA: TGTGCCAGCAGCTTAGCCACCCCTTCTTTGGAGGGGATCTTC. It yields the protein CASSLATPSLEGIF.

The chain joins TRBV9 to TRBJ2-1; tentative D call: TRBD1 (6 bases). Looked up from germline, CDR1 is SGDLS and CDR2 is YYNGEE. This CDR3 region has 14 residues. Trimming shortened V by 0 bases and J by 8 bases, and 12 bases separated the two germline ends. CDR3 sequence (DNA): TGTGCCAGCAGCGTAGCCTCAGGGGCCGATGAGCAGTTCTTC. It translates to CASSVASGADEQFF.

DNA of the CDR3: TGTGCCTGGAGTAGGCGGGACTCGAACCTCAATGAGCAGTTCTTC. As protein: CAWSRRDSNLNEQFF. The rearrangement links TRBV30 to TRBJ2-1; weak D call: TRBD2 (6 bases). V was trimmed by 2 bases and J by 6 bases, leaving 17 bases between them. This CDR3 spans 15 amino acids. The germline V gene has CDR1 GTSNPN and CDR2 SVGIG (reference sequence).

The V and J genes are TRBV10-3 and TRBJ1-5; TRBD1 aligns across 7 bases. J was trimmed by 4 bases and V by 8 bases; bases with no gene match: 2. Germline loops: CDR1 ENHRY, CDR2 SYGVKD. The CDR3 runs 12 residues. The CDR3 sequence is CAIQGENQPQHF. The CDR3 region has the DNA TGTGCCATCCAGGGGGAGAATCAGCCCCAGCATTTT.